A selection of T cell receptor beta chains follows, all from one sample in a study of cytomegalovirus exposure and HLA in healthy donors. Data came from immunoSEQ multiplex PCR; TCRdb stores just in-frame clones and leaves some out. This sample has approximately 140,000 clones, with approximately 85% found just once. The material sequenced was PBMCs. The receptors here all came from a woman aged 25 to 39 in good health and CMV-seronegative. CDR3s include the opening cysteine and the closing phenylalanine or tryptophan. Each record gives: V gene, clone size, J gene, D gene, CDR3 protein, CDR3 DNA. A D gene is named only where the DNA matches it firmly. Size is omitted from some rows. Given values are once, few, many or a class for expanded clones.

V: TRBV7-2; size: once; J: TRBJ2-3; D: TRBD1; CDR3: CASSLGGQGTDTQYF; DNA: TGTGCCAGCAGCTTAGGGGGACAGGGCACAGATACGCAGTATTTT
V: TRBV11-1; size: -; J: TRBJ1-1; D: -; CDR3: CASSGRGGPEAFF; DNA: TGTGCCAGCAGCGGCCGGGGAGGGCCTGAAGCTTTCTTT
V: TRBV6-1; size: -; J: TRBJ1-5; D: -; CDR3: CASSEASGSGNQPQHF; DNA: TGTGCCAGCAGTGAAGCTAGCGGCAGTGGCAATCAGCCCCAGCATTTT
V: TRBV6-1; size: -; J: TRBJ1-1; D: TRBD1; CDR3: CASRDRENTEAFF; DNA: TGTGCCAGCAGGGACAGGGAAAACACTGAAGCTTTCTTT
V: TRBV9; size: -; J: TRBJ2-3; D: TRBD2; CDR3: CASSAWDYYTDTQYF; DNA: TGTGCCAGCAGCGCCTGGGACTATTACACAGATACGCAGTATTTT
V: TRBV30; size: -; J: TRBJ1-2; D: -; CDR3: CAWSSGAGPITAFYGYTF; DNA: TGTGCCTGGAGTAGTGGCGCGGGCCCTATAACCGCCTTCTATGGCTACACCTTC
V: TRBV4-2; size: -; J: TRBJ1-2; D: -; CDR3: CASSTQGFGYGYTF; DNA: TGTGCCAGCAGCACACAGGGTTTTGGGTATGGCTACACCTTC
V: TRBV6-1; size: -; J: TRBJ2-7; D: TRBD1; CDR3: CASSETGVSYEQYF; DNA: TGTGCCAGCAGTGAGACAGGGGTCTCCTACGAGCAGTACTTC
V: TRBV7-2; size: -; J: TRBJ1-4; D: -; CDR3: CASSPPGLNEKLFF; DNA: TGTGCCAGCAGTCCCCCGGGTCTCAATGAAAAACTGTTTTTT
V: TRBV5-1; size: -; J: TRBJ2-3; D: TRBD2; CDR3: CASSLGLAESTDTQYF; DNA: TGCGCCAGCAGCCTGGGACTAGCGGAGAGCACAGATACGCAGTATTTT
V: TRBV2; size: -; J: TRBJ1-2; D: -; CDR3: CASTHKSEGVYGYTF; DNA: TGTGCCAGCACCCACAAAAGCGAGGGGGTCTATGGCTACACCTTC